These 5 T cell receptor beta chains originate from one sample sequenced in a study of blood T cell repertoires in COVID-19. This table comes from immunoSEQ multiplex PCR, and its TCRdb copy is limited to in-frame clones, with some not included. This sample has 150,000 to 200,000 clones, with around 82% found just once. The sequenced sample consisted of PBMCs or T cells enriched from blood (not recorded which). The receptors were gathered from a woman aged 45-60 years with acute COVID-19.

The chain combines TRBV18 with TRBJ1-1; D unclear. This CDR3 is 17 amino acids long. CDR1 and CDR2 (germline): KGHSH, LQKENI. V was clipped by 3 bases and J by 0 bases, with 17 bases between them. The CDR3 reads CASSPLPMGLVNTEAFF. The CDR3 coding sequence is TGTGCCAGCTCACCCCTCCCAATGGGCCTGGTGAACACTGAAGCTTTCTTT.

The chain links TRBV27 to TRBJ1-6; D not resolved. CDR1 and CDR2 from the germline V gene are MNHEY and SMNVEV (reference sequence). V was cut by 4 bases and J by 9 bases, with 10 bases left in between. CDR3 length equals 13 residues. The CDR3, as DNA: TGTGCCAGCAGTTCTAGGGAGGGTTCACCCCTCCACTTT. It yields the protein CASSSREGSPLHF.

The V gene is TRBV6-4, the J gene TRBJ1-2; TRBD1 aligns across 8 bases. Germline trimming cut 0 bases from V and 7 bases from J; bases unmatched to any gene: 7. This CDR3 is built from 15 residues. CDR1 is MRHNA and CDR2 is SNTAGT in the germline V gene. This chain's CDR3 is CASSDSRTGISGYTF. In nucleotides, the CDR3 is TGTGCCAGCAGTGACTCGAGGACAGGGATCTCTGGCTACACCTTC.

V usage is TRBV4-3 and J usage is TRBJ1-1; no firm D call. The V end lost 4 bases, the J end lost 5 bases, and 14 bases lay between the germline ends. Germline V gene lookup returns CDR1 LGHNA and CDR2 YSLEER. The CDR3 spans 14 residues. The chain's CDR3 is CASSRADRGTEAFF. In nucleotides, the CDR3 is TGCGCCAGCAGCCGAGCAGACCGGGGAACTGAAGCTTTCTTT.

This chain uses TRBV6-5 with TRBJ1-2; 10 bases align to TRBD1. V dropped 6 bases and J dropped 5; count of bases not matched to a gene: 6. This CDR3 is built from 14 residues. Germline CDR1 is MNHEY and CDR2 is SVGAGI. The CDR3 DNA sequence: TGTGCCAGCAGGGGACAGGGGCGGACTTATGGCTACACCTTC. Amino acid sequence: CASRGQGRTYGYTF.